Following are 14 T cell receptor beta chains from one sample sequenced in a study of T cell responses to AZD1222 COVID-19 vaccine. Data came from immunoSEQ multiplex PCR; TCRdb stores just in-frame clones and leaves some out. The sample holds about 170,000 clones, 87% seen once. The source was peripheral blood, collected 28 days after the second AZD1222 dose. The receptors were gathered from an adult who received the AZD1222 COVID-19 vaccine.

This clone was counted only a few times. The gene calls are TRBV7-9 and TRBJ2-3; TRBD1 is a possible D gene (6 bases). Germline V gives CDR1 SEHNR, CDR2 FQNEAQ (reference sequence). The CDR3 runs to 13 residues. V was shortened by 5 bases and J by 5 bases, with 11 bases between the two germline ends. CDR3 in amino acids: CASSLTGQDTQYF. The CDR3 nucleotides are TGTGCCAGCAGCCTAACAGGGCAAGATACGCAGTATTTT. The full variable domain, in which reference TRBV7-9 and TRBJ2-3 provide the parts outside the CDR3, is DTGVSQNPRHKITKRGQNVTFRCDPISEHNRLYWYRQTLGQGPEFLTYFQNEAQLEKSRLLSDRFSAERPKGSFSTLEIQRTEQGDSAMYLCASSLTGQDTQYFGPGTRLTVL.

This rearrangement joins TRBV11-2 to TRBJ1-1; D possibly corresponds to TRBD1 (5 bases). CDR3 length equals 12 residues. Germline V CDR1 and CDR2: SGHAT, FQNNGV. The ends were cut back, 5 bases at V and 5 bases at J, with 9 bases in the middle. For the CDR3, the DNA is TGTGCCAGCAGCCCCTGGGGGACTGAAGCTTTCTTT. Translating gives CASSPWGTEAFF.

The genes are TRBV7-8 and TRBJ1-4; 7 bases match TRBD1. Germline CDR1 is SGHVS and CDR2 is FQNEAQ. This CDR3 comprises 16 residues. V was pared by 2 bases and J by 4 bases, with 7 bases of the junction left unmatched. For the CDR3, the DNA is TGTGCCAGCAGCTTATTACAGGGACAGCTTAATGAAAAACTGTTTTTT. It translates to CASSLLQGQLNEKLFF.

This chain connects TRBV19 to TRBJ2-5; D is unclear. This CDR3 region has 11 residues. Germline V gene data show CDR1 as LNHDA and CDR2 as SQIVND (reference sequence). The V end lost 5 bases, the J end lost 4 bases, and 5 bases lay between the germline ends. CDR3 region: CASSERETQYF. CDR3 DNA: TGTGCCAGTAGTGAGAGAGAGACCCAGTACTTC.

This clone is a singleton in its sample. The V gene is TRBV5-8, the J gene TRBJ2-3, with TRBD1 matching over 7 bases. The V and J ends lost 0 bases and 4 bases, in that order; junction bases with no gene match: 5. CDR1 and CDR2 from the germline V gene are SGHTS and YDEGEE. The length of the CDR3 is 15 residues. The CDR3 bases are TGTGCCAGCAGCTTGGAGGGCAGGGGGTCAGATACGCAGTATTTT. Protein product: CASSLEGRGSDTQYF.

The V gene is TRBV27, the J gene TRBJ2-2, with 7 nucleotides matching TRBD2. J was trimmed by 3 bases and V by 4 bases; bases with no gene match: 20. The CDR3 covers 20 residues. Germline loops: CDR1 MNHEY, CDR2 SMNVEV (reference sequence). CDR3 sequence (DNA): TGTGCCAGCAGTTCGTTATTTAGGAAGGGAGGACTAGTTGACACCGGGGAGCTGTTTTTT. Translating gives CASSSLFRKGGLVDTGELFF.

The chain combines TRBV21-1 with TRBJ2-2; TRBD1, the table's D call, lacks a check against the DNA. TRBV21-1 is classified as a pseudogene. The CDR3 loop spans 17 amino acids. CDR3 sequence (DNA): TGTGCCAGCAGCCCACAACCTCGGACAGGCAACACCGGGGAGCTGTTTTTT. Its translation is CASSPQPRTGNTGELFF.

This clone was observed a handful of times. This rearrangement joins TRBV12-5 to TRBJ2-2; D unclear. The CDR3 has 13 residues. V was trimmed by 5 bases and J by 6 bases, leaving 10 bases between them. Germline V gene data show CDR1 as LGHNT and CDR2 as FRNRAP. DNA of the CDR3: TGTGCTAGTGGTCCTCCCCCGCCCGGGGAGCTGTTTTTT. It is translated as CASGPPPPGELFF.

The chain carries TRBV2 and TRBJ2-5; D ambiguous. This CDR3 is 14 amino acids long. Germline assignment: CDR1 SNHLY and CDR2 FYNNEI. The ends were cut back, 3 bases at V and 0 bases at J, with 8 bases in the middle. In nucleotides, the CDR3 is TGTGCCAGCAGTGATGGGCCATACCAAGAGACCCAGTACTTC. Translated: CASSDGPYQETQYF.

The V gene is TRBV3-1 (or the pseudogene TRBV3-2), the J gene TRBJ2-3; tentative D call: TRBD2 (6 bases). CDR1 and CDR2 (germline): LGHDT, YNNKEL (reference sequence). The CDR3 is 15 amino acids. Trimming took off 1 base at V and 2 bases at J, with 10 bases between the two ends. The CDR3 loop is CASSQGGDFTDTQYF. Here the CDR3 DNA reads TGTGCCAGCAGCCAAGGGGGGGACTTCACAGATACGCAGTATTTT.

The rearrangement links TRBV10-1 to TRBJ1-1, with no clear D. This CDR3 is built from 13 residues. Germline V CDR1 and CDR2: WNHNN, SYGVQD (reference sequence). The ends were cut back, 3 bases at V and 11 bases at J, with 16 bases in the middle. The CDR3 loop reads CASSDREGYGAFF. The CDR3, as DNA: TGCGCCAGCAGTGACCGCGAAGGGTACGGGGCTTTCTTT.

This clone was found once. The chain links TRBV3-1 (or the pseudogene TRBV3-2) to TRBJ1-1; D call uncertain. With 0 bases removed from V and 0 bases from J, the gap between germline ends came to 5 bases. CDR1 and CDR2 (germline): LGHDT, YNNKEL (reference sequence). The CDR3 length is 14 residues. CDR3 in amino acids: CASSQDGVNTEAFF. CDR3 DNA sequence: TGTGCCAGCAGCCAAGATGGGGTGAACACTGAAGCTTTCTTT.

The V and J genes are TRBV6-5 and TRBJ1-3, with a tentative D call TRBD1 (5 bases). The CDR3 runs to 14 residues. V lost 7 bases and J 4 bases, leaving 14 bases between the germline ends. CDR1 and CDR2 (germline): MNHEY, SVGAGI. The DNA of the CDR3 is TGTGCCAGCACCGGGCAGGGAAAGGGAAACACCATATATTTT. As protein: CASTGQGKGNTIYF.

The CDR3 region is CASSLRPATNEKLFF. For the CDR3, the DNA is TGTGCCAGCAGCCTTCGGCCCGCAACTAATGAAAAACTGTTTTTT. The rearrangement links TRBV9 to TRBJ1-4, with no clear D. This CDR3 is 15 amino acids long. CDR1 is SGDLS, CDR2 YYNGEE, per germline. With 4 bases removed from V and 0 bases from J, the gap between germline ends came to 10 bases.